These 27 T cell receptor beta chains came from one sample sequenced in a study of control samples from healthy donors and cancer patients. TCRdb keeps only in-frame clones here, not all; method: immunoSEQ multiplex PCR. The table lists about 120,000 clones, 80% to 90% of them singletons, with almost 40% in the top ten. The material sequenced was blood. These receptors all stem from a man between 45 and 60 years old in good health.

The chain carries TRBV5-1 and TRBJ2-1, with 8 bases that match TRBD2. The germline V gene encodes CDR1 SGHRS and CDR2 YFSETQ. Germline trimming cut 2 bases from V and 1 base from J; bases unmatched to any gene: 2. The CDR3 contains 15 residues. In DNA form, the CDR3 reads TGCGCCAGCAGCTTACTAGCGGCGTCCTACAATGAGCAGTTCTTC. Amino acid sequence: CASSLLAASYNEQFF.

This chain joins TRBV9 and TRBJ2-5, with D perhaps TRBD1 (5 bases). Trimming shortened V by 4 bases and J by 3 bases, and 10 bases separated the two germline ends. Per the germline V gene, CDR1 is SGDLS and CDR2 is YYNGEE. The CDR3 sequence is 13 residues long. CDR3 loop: CASSLQGEETQYF. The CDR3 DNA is TGTGCCAGCAGCCTCCAGGGCGAAGAGACCCAGTACTTC.

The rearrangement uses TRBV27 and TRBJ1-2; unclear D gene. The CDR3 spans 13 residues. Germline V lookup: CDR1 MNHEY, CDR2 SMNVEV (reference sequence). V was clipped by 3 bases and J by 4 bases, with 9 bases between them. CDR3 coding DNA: TGTGCCAGCAGTTTTGAGGGAGCCTATGGCTACACCTTC. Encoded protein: CASSFEGAYGYTF.

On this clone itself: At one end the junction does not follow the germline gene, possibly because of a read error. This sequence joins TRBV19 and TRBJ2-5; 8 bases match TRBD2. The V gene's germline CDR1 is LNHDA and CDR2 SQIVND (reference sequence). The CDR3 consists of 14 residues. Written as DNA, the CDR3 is TGTGCCAGTAGCATAGCGGGGACCAAAGAGACCCAGTACTTC. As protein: CASSIAGTKETQYF.

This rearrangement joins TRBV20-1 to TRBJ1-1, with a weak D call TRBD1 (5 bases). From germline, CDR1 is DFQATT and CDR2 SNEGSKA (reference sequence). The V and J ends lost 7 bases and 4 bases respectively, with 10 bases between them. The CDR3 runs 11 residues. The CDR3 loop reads CSVLRGTEAFF. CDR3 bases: TGCAGTGTACTGAGGGGCACTGAAGCTTTCTTT.

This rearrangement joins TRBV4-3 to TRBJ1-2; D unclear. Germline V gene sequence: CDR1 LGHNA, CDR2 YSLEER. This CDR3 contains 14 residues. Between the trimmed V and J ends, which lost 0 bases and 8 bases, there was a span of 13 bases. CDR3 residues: CASSQDWQLAGYTF. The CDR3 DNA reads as TGCGCCAGCAGCCAAGATTGGCAGCTCGCAGGCTACACCTTC.

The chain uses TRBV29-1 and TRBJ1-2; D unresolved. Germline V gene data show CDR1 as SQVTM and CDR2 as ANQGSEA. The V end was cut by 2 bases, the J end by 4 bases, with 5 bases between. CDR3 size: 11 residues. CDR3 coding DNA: TGCAGCGTTGAAACCATCTATGGCTACACCTTC. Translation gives CSVETIYGYTF.

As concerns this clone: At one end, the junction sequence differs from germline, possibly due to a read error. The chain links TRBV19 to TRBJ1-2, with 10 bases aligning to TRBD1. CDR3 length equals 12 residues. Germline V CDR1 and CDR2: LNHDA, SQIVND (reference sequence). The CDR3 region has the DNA TGTGCCAGTAGAGACCGGGACAGGGGTTTCGCCTTC. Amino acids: CASRDRDRGFAF.

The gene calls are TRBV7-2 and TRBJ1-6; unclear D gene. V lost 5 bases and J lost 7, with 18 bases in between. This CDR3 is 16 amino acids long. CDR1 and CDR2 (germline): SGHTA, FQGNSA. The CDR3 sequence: CASSPRSVRTNSPLHF. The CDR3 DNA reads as TGTGCCAGCAGCCCTCGGTCCGTACGAACCAATTCACCCCTCCACTTT.

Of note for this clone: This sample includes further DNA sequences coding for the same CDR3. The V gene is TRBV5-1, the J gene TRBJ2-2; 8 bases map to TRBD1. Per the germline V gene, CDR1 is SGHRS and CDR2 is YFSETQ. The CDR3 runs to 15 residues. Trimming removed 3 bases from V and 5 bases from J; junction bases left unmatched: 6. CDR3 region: CASSSTGAGTGELFF. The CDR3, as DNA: TGCGCCAGCAGCTCGACAGGGGCGGGTACCGGGGAGCTGTTTTTT.

The chain's CDR3 is CASRPNAGTHSPLHF. CDR3 in DNA: TGTGCCAGCAGACCGAACGCAGGTACCCACTCACCCCTCCACTTT. V gene TRBV9 combines with J gene TRBJ1-6; the D is unclear. The CDR3 totals 15 residues. The V end was cut by 5 bases, the J end by 10 bases, with 19 bases between. Looked up from germline, CDR1 is SGDLS and CDR2 is YYNGEE.

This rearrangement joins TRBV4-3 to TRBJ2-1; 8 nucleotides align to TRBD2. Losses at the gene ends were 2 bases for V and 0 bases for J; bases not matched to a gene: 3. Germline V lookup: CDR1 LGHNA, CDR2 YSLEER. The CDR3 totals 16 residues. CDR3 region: CASSQMGTSSYNEQFF. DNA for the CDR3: TGCGCCAGCAGCCAAATGGGGACTAGCTCCTACAATGAGCAGTTCTTC.

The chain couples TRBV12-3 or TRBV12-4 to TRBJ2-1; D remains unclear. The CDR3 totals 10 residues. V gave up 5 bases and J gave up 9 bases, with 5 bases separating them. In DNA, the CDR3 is TGTGCCAGCAGTGGGCTTGAGCAGTTCTTC. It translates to CASSGLEQFF.

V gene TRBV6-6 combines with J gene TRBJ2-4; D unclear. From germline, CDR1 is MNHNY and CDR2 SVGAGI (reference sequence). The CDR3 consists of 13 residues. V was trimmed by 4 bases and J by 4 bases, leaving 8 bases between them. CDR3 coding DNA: TGTGCCAGCAGTTTGACCGAGAAAAACATTCAGTACTTC. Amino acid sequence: CASSLTEKNIQYF.

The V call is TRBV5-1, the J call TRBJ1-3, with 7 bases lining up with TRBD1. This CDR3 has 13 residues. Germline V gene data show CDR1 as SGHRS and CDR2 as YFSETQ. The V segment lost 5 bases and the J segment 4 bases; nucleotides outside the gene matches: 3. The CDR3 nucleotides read TGCGCCAGCAGTCCGGACAGGGGAAACACCATATATTTT. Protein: CASSPDRGNTIYF.

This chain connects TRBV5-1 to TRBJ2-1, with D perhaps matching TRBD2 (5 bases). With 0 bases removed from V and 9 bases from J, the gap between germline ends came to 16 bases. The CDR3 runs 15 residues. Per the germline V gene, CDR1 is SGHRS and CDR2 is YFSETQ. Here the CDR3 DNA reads TGCGCCAGCAGCTTGGAAGCTCCCAGGCTAGCTGAGCAGTTCTTC. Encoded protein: CASSLEAPRLAEQFF.

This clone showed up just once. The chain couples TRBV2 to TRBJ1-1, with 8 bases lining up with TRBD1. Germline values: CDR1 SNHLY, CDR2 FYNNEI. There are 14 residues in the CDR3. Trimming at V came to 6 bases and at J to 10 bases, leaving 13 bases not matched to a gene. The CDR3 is CASRRQGPSTLAFF. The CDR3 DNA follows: TGTGCCAGCAGACGACAGGGGCCCTCAACTCTAGCTTTCTTT.

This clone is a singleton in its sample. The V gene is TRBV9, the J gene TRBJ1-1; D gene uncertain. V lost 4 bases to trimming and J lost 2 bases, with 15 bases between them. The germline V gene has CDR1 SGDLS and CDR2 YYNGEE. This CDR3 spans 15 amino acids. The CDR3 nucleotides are TGTGCCAGCAGCTTCAGCGTCCCGGACAACACTGAAGCTTTCTTT. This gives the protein CASSFSVPDNTEAFF.

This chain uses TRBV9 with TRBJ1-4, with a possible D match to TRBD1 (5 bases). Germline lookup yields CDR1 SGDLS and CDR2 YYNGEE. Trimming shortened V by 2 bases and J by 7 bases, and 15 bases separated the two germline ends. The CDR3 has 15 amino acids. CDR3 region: CASSVDSLQTEKLFF. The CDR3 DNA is TGTGCCAGCAGCGTTGACAGTCTTCAGACTGAAAAACTGTTTTTT.

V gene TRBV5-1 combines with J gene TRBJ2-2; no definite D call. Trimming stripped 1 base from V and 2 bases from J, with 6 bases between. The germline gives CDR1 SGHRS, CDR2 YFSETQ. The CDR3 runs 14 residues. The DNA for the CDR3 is TGCGCCAGCAGCTTGAGGTTAAACACCGGGGAGCTGTTTTTT. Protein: CASSLRLNTGELFF.

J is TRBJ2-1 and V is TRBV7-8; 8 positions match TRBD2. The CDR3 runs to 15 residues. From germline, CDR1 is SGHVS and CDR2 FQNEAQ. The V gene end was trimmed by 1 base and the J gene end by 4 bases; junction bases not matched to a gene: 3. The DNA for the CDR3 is TGTGCCAGCAGCTTAGACGGACTAGCTTACAATGAGCAGTTCTTC. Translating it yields CASSLDGLAYNEQFF.

The CDR3 DNA reads as TGTGCCAGCAGCTCCCAAACAGGGAGAGATACGCAGTATTTT. Translating gives CASSSQTGRDTQYF. The chain carries TRBV11-2 and TRBJ2-3, with D perhaps matching TRBD1 (6 bases). The CDR3 sequence is 14 residues long. V lost 4 bases to trimming and J lost 5 bases, with 13 bases between them. Germline V CDR1 and CDR2: SGHAT, FQNNGV.

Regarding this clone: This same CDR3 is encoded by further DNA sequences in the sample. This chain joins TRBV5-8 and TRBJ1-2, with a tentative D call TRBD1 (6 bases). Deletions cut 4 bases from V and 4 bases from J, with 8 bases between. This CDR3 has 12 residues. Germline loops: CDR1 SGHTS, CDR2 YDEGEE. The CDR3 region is CASSLDSYGYTF. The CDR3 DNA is TGTGCCAGCAGCCTGGACAGCTATGGCTACACCTTC.

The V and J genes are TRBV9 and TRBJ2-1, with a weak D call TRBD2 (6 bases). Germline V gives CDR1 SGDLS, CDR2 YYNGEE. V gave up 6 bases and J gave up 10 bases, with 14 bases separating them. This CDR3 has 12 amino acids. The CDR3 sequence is CASTVGRPEQFF. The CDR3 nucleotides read TGTGCCAGCACCGTGGGGAGGCCCGAGCAGTTCTTC.

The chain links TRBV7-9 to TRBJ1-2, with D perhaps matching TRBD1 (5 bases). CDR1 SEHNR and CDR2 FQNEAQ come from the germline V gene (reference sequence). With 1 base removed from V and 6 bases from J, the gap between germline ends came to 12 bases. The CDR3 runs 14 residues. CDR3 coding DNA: TGTGCCAGCAGCTTAGAGGGTCCAGGGCATGGCTACACCTTC. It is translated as CASSLEGPGHGYTF. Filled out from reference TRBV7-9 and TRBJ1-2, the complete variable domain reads DTGVSQNPRHKITKRGQNVTFRCDPISEHNRLYWYRQTLGQGPEFLTYFQNEAQLEKSRLLSDRFSAERPKGSFSTLEIQRTEQGDSAMYLCASSLEGPGHGYTFGSGTRLTVV.

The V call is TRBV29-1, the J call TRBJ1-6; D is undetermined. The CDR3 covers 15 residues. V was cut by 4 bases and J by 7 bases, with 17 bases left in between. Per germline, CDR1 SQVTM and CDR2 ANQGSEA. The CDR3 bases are TGCAGCGTTGCCGTCGGACGGGCCGCCAATTCACCCCTCCACTTT. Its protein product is CSVAVGRAANSPLHF.

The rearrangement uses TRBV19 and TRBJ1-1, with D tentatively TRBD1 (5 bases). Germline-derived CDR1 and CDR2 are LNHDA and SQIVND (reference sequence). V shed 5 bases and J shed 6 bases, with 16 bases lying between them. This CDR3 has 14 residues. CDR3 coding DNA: TGTGCCAGTAGTCCCTACGGGGGGAATGCTGAAGCTTTCTTT. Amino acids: CASSPYGGNAEAFF.